This is a list of T cell receptor beta chains from one sample in a study of cytomegalovirus exposure and HLA in healthy donors. Some clones are missing from TCRdb's copy, which holds only in-frame ones; the method was immunoSEQ multiplex PCR. Among 150,000 to 200,000 clones listed, more than 70% were seen once. The sequencing input was PBMCs. These receptors all stem from a girl under 18 in good health and CMV-seropositive. Each CDR3 is given with its conserved first and last residue. D genes are given only for firm matches. Clone size is shown for a subset of rows, as once, few, many or a class of expanded clone.

d_call cdr3_length j_call clone_size v_call cdr3_aa cdr3_nt
NA 13 TRBJ2-2 once TRBV30 CAWSVLFAGELFF TGTGCCTGGAGTGTATTATTTGCCGGGGAGCTGTTTTTT
NA 15 TRBJ2-7 NA TRBV6-5 CASSQTDRYPYEQYF TGTGCCAGCAGTCAGACCGACAGGTACCCCTACGAGCAGTACTTC
TRBD2 15 TRBJ2-7 NA TRBV29-1 CSAGLAGRSSYEQYF TGCAGCGCAGGACTAGCGGGGCGAAGCTCCTACGAGCAGTACTTC
NA 16 TRBJ2-1 NA TRBV5-1 CASTPFGAQQLVEQFF TGCGCCAGCACCCCTTTTGGGGCGCAGCAGCTTGTCGAGCAGTTCTTC
TRBD2 15 TRBJ2-7 few TRBV30 CAWSQGGRAVYEQYF TGTGCCTGGAGTCAGGGCGGGAGGGCGGTCTACGAGCAGTACTTC
TRBD2 16 TRBJ2-5 NA TRBV5-6 CASSLLAGEVRETQYF TGTGCCAGCAGCTTACTAGCGGGAGAGGTTCGGGAGACCCAGTACTTC
NA 15 TRBJ1-1 NA TRBV27 CATANTVAGNTEAFF TGTGCCACAGCCAACACGGTGGCGGGGAACACTGAAGCTTTCTTT
TRBD1 18 TRBJ2-3 NA TRBV25-1 CASSDHHGTGLDTDTQYF TGTGCCAGCAGTGACCATCACGGGACAGGGCTTGATACAGATACGCAGTATTTT
NA 13 TRBJ1-5 few TRBV6-1 CASSERVDQPQHF TGTGCCAGCAGTGAAAGAGTAGATCAGCCCCAGCATTTT
TRBD1 15 TRBJ2-7 NA TRBV7-2 CASSRNRDRSYEQYF TGTGCCAGCAGCCGTAACCGGGACAGGTCCTACGAGCAGTACTTC
NA 15 TRBJ2-1 NA TRBV5-6 CASKISWRAYNEQFF TGTGCCAGCAAAATTAGCTGGAGGGCATACAATGAGCAGTTCTTC
TRBD1 15 TRBJ2-2 NA TRBV7-2 CASSKGQGATGELFF TGTGCCAGCAGCAAGGGACAGGGGGCCACCGGGGAGCTGTTTTTT
NA 14 TRBJ2-7 few TRBV11-1 CASSLGAGSYEQYF TGTGCCAGCAGCTTAGGGGCGGGGTCCTACGAGCAGTACTTC
NA 15 TRBJ1-2 NA TRBV5-4 CASSFQGDAVYGYTF TGTGCCAGCAGTTTTCAGGGCGATGCAGTCTATGGCTACACCTTC
NA 15 TRBJ1-5 NA TRBV21-1 CASSKGQCGNQPQHF TGTGCCAGCAGCAAAGGACAGTGCGGCAATCAGCCCCAGCATTTT
NA 14 TRBJ2-5 NA TRBV10-3 CAISESGGQETQYF TGTGCCATCAGTGAGTCTGGCGGTCAAGAGACCCAGTACTTC
NA 14 TRBJ1-1 NA TRBV5-4 CASSGTDGAKEAFF TGTGCCAGCAGTGGTACAGATGGGGCAAAGGAAGCTTTCTTT
TRBD2 15 TRBJ2-7 few TRBV29-1 CSVLGLAGLTYEQYF TGCAGCGTCCTGGGACTAGCGGGATTGACCTACGAGCAGTACTTC
NA 17 TRBJ1-1 NA TRBV12-1 CASSSTDRGVSNTEAFF TGTGCCAGCAGCTCAACGGACAGGGGAGTATCGAACACTGAAGCTTTCTTT
NA 14 TRBJ1-2 NA TRBV7-2 CASSPSQGTYGYTF TGTGCCAGCAGTCCAAGCCAGGGGACCTATGGCTACACCTTC
NA 15 TRBJ1-2 NA TRBV28 CASSYGEGLFYGYTF TGTGCCAGCAGTTATGGGGAGGGACTTTTTTATGGCTACACCTTC
TRBD1 15 TRBJ1-1 once TRBV6-1 CASSTRDRWNTEAFF TGTGCCAGCAGTACCCGGGACAGATGGAACACTGAAGCTTTCTTT
NA 14 TRBJ2-5 once TRBV7-9 CASSSQSIQETQYF TGTGCCAGCAGCTCCCAGTCAATCCAAGAGACCCAGTACTTC
TRBD2 14 TRBJ2-7 NA TRBV27 CASSLSGLVYEQYF TGTGCCAGCAGTTTATCGGGACTAGTCTACGAGCAGTACTTC
TRBD1 14 TRBJ1-2 NA TRBV12-5 CASGLVGTGGGYTF TGTGCTAGTGGTTTGGTGGGGACAGGGGGTGGCTACACCTTC
TRBD1 13 TRBJ1-1 NA TRBV10-3 CAISLLDRAEAFF TGTGCCATCAGTTTATTGGACAGGGCTGAAGCTTTCTTT
NA 13 TRBJ1-2 NA TRBV5-1 CASSLGQDYGYTF TGCGCCAGCAGCTTGGGACAGGACTATGGCTACACCTTC
NA 17 TRBJ1-3 once TRBV5-5 CASSVAPRQGGGNTIYF TGTGCCAGCAGCGTAGCTCCTCGACAAGGAGGTGGCAACACCATATATTTT
TRBD2 16 TRBJ2-1 NA TRBV4-3 CASSQDQRGDYNEQFF TGCGCCAGCAGCCAAGATCAGCGGGGCGACTACAATGAGCAGTTCTTC
NA 14 TRBJ1-6 NA TRBV25-1 CASSEPGQHSPLHF TGTGCCAGCAGTGAACCAGGGCAGCATTCACCCCTCCACTTT
NA 17 TRBJ2-1 NA TRBV7-8 CASSHKSYRTDYNEQFF TGTGCCAGCAGCCATAAGTCGTACAGGACAGACTACAATGAGCAGTTCTTC
NA 13 TRBJ1-1 NA TRBV30 CAWSHTGPTEAFF TGTGCCTGGAGTCATACAGGGCCCACTGAAGCTTTCTTT
NA 14 TRBJ1-1 NA TRBV6-5 CASSTTVRATEALF TGTGCCAGCAGCACTACTGTACGTGCCACTGAAGCTCTCTTT
NA 13 TRBJ1-2 NA TRBV19 CASSTFQNYGYTF TGTGCCAGTAGTACCTTCCAGAACTATGGCTACACCTTC
TRBD1 16 TRBJ2-5 NA TRBV7-9 CASSLAVDRGRETQYF TGTGCCAGCAGCTTAGCGGTAGACAGGGGGCGGGAGACCCAGTACTTC
TRBD2 14 TRBJ2-7 NA TRBV10-1 CASSEKASGYEQYF TGCGCCAGCAGTGAGAAAGCTAGCGGCTACGAGCAGTACTTC
TRBD2 12 TRBJ2-1 NA TRBV29-1 CSARRGGNEQFF TGCAGCGCTCGCCGGGGGGGTAATGAGCAGTTCTTC
TRBD1 16 TRBJ2-7 NA TRBV27 CASSISWDSLPNEQYF TGTGCCAGCAGTATCTCTTGGGACAGCCTCCCTAACGAGCAGTACTTC
TRBD2 15 TRBJ2-7 NA TRBV27 CASSPGGGRPYEQYF TGTGCCAGCAGCCCGGGTGGCGGGAGACCCTACGAGCAGTACTTC
TRBD1 16 TRBJ2-1 NA TRBV7-6 CASSLTAGQGAWWQFF TGTGCCAGCAGCTTAACAGCAGGACAGGGGGCTTGGTGGCAGTTCTTC
TRBD2 15 TRBJ2-5 NA TRBV10-3 CAISEPGLVQETQYF TGTGCCATCAGTGAGCCGGGACTAGTCCAAGAGACCCAGTACTTC
NA 12 TRBJ1-2 NA TRBV29-1 CSSLMVGEGYTF TGCAGCTCCCTGATGGTTGGGGAGGGCTACACCTTC
NA 15 TRBJ2-6 NA TRBV6-1 CASRSGVSGANVLTF TGTGCCAGCAGGTCCGGGGTTTCTGGGGCCAACGTCCTGACTTTC
TRBD2 17 TRBJ2-7 NA TRBV7-9 CASSGGVPREDSYEQYF TGTGCCAGCAGCGGCGGTGTTCCGCGGGAGGACTCCTACGAGCAGTACTTC
NA 15 TRBJ2-7 NA TRBV4-2 CASSPVGESPYEQYF TGTGCCAGCAGCCCTGTAGGAGAGTCTCCATACGAGCAGTACTTC
NA 14 TRBJ2-4 NA TRBV6-1 CASRLQGAQNIQYF TGTGCCAGCAGACTCCAAGGGGCCCAAAACATTCAGTACTTC
NA 15 TRBJ1-4 NA TRBV19 CASAPGGSTNEKLFF TGTGCCAGTGCTCCCGGGGGGTCAACTAATGAAAAACTGTTTTTT
NA 15 TRBJ2-7 NA TRBV7-6 CASTLGSGSSYEQYF TGTGCCAGCACCCTTGGGTCCGGGAGCTCCTACGAGCAGTACTTC
NA 12 TRBJ2-7 NA TRBV5-6 CASSLDIYEQYF TGTGCCAGCAGCTTGGATATCTACGAGCAGTACTTC
NA 16 TRBJ1-1 NA TRBV7-9 CASSLVRPDGDTEAFF TGTGCCAGCAGCTTAGTTCGGCCGGACGGGGACACTGAAGCTTTCTTT
NA 16 TRBJ2-7 once TRBV6-6 CASSYSIRQGGYEQYF TGTGCCAGCAGTTACTCGATTCGTCAGGGTGGCTACGAGCAGTACTTC
NA 14 TRBJ1-1 NA TRBV7-9 CASTLERENTGAFF TGTGCCAGCACCCTGGAACGGGAGAACACTGGAGCTTTCTTT
NA 11 TRBJ2-7 NA TRBV20-1 CSARTYYEQYF TGCAGTGCCCGGACTTACTACGAGCAGTACTTC
TRBD1 16 TRBJ2-1 NA TRBV5-6 CASSLSGTGVYNEQFF TGTGCCAGCAGCTTGTCGGGGACAGGGGTTTACAATGAGCAGTTCTTC
TRBD1 15 TRBJ2-3 NA TRBV2 CASRAQGQASDTQYF TGTGCCAGCAGGGCACAGGGACAGGCGAGTGATACGCAGTATTTT